A single sample is the source of the 18 T cell receptor beta chains below, sequenced in a study of T cells after yellow fever vaccination. MiXCR, applied by TCRdb to the 5' RACE reads, yields one record per CDR3 protein. The table records over 300,000 distinct CDR3 sequences, over 4% of them present only once. The sequencing here drew on PBMCs, taken 5 days after the yellow fever booster vaccination. All receptors come from a man aged 18 to 29 who received the YFV17D yellow fever vaccine.

Concerning this clonotype itself: A junction boundary mismatches the germline segment, possibly from a read error. This chain uses TRBV7-9 with TRBJ2-5, with no clear D. The CDR3 is 13 residues long. Germline assignment: CDR1 SEHNR and CDR2 FQNEAQ (reference sequence). CDR3 DNA sequence: TGTGCCAGCAGCTTAACCAGCGTTGAGACCAAGTACTTC. Residues: CASSLTSVETKYF.

This clonotype was detected many times. This chain joins TRBV7-2 and TRBJ2-2; D remains ambiguous. The germline CDR1 and CDR2 sequences are SGHTA and FQGNSA. V lost 5 bases to trimming and J lost 0 bases, with 7 bases between them. CDR3 length equals 14 residues. CDR3 nucleotides: TGTGCCAGCAGCCCAGTAGCGAACACCGGGGAGCTGTTTTTT. Amino acids: CASSPVANTGELFF.

At least ten counts were recorded for this clonotype. The chain has TRBV9 and TRBJ2-1; D is perhaps TRBD1 (5 bases). Germline V gene sequence: CDR1 SGDLS, CDR2 YYNGEE. The CDR3 runs to 15 residues. V shed 3 bases and J shed 0 bases, with 10 bases lying between them. The CDR3 nucleotides read TGTGCCAGCAGCGAATGGGGCAGCTCCTACAATGAGCAGTTCTTC. It encodes CASSEWGSSYNEQFF.

The chain is built from TRBV7-9 and TRBJ1-1; unclear D gene. V was cut by 4 bases and J by 3 bases, with 12 bases left in between. There are 14 residues in the CDR3. Germline V lookup: CDR1 SEHNR, CDR2 FQNEAQ (reference sequence). CDR3 DNA: TGTGCCAGCAGCTCCCGTACGAGGGACACTGAAGCTTTCTTT. This translates into CASSSRTRDTEAFF.

This clonotype was counted only a few times. The J gene is TRBJ2-7, the V gene TRBV12-3 or TRBV12-4; D call uncertain. The CDR3 contains 13 residues. The V gene lost 6 bases and the J gene lost 5 bases, with 14 bases spanning the gap. The CDR3 region has the DNA TGTGCCAGCAGACGGGCCGGCGGCCACGAGCAGTACTTC. Its translation: CASRRAGGHEQYF.

The chain employs TRBV19 and TRBJ1-1; 7 bases are shared with TRBD1. V lost 2 bases, J lost 8 bases, and 5 bases stayed unmatched. Germline V gene sequence: CDR1 LNHDA, CDR2 SQIVND (reference sequence). The CDR3 is 13 amino acids. CDR3 nucleotide sequence: TGTGCCAGTAGTATAACAGGGGAATTCGAAGCTTTCTTT. Amino acids: CASSITGEFEAFF.

This clonotype was counted ten times or more. The chain joins TRBV12-3 or TRBV12-4 to TRBJ1-4; D is unclear. CDR3 length: 14 amino acids. Deletions cut 3 bases from V and 10 bases from J, with 15 bases between. Written as DNA, the CDR3 is TGTGCCAGCAGTTTGGGCAGGCCGAGCGGAAAACTGTTTTTT. Its translation: CASSLGRPSGKLFF.

The chain links TRBV12-5 to TRBJ2-7, with a tentative D call TRBD2 (6 bases). V shed 6 bases and J shed 2 bases, with 11 bases lying between them. Germline V gene lookup returns CDR1 LGHNT and CDR2 FRNRAP. This CDR3 contains 13 residues. The CDR3 is CASGYWGAYEQYF. CDR3 sequence (DNA): TGTGCTAGTGGGTACTGGGGGGCCTACGAGCAGTACTTC.

V gene TRBV7-6 combines with J gene TRBJ2-7; D may correspond to TRBD1 or TRBD2 (7 bases each). Germline V lookup: CDR1 SGHVS, CDR2 FNYEAQ. Deletions cut 5 bases from V and 3 bases from J, with 11 bases between. CDR3 size: 13 residues. CDR3 DNA: TGTGCCAGCAGCCCAGGGGGGGTCTACGAGCAGTACTTC. This encodes CASSPGGVYEQYF.

The J gene is TRBJ2-1, the V gene TRBV5-1, with a tentative D call TRBD1 (6 bases). V dropped 1 base and J dropped 12 bases, with 17 bases sitting between them. The CDR3 length is 14 residues. The germline V gene has CDR1 SGHRS and CDR2 YFSETQ. In DNA, the CDR3 is TGCGCCAGCAGCTTGCTCTTGGGGGCAGAGGGGCAGTTCTTC. Translating it yields CASSLLLGAEGQFF.

Many counts were recorded for this clonotype. The rearrangement joins TRBV4-3 to TRBJ2-3; D unclear. CDR1 and CDR2 (germline): LGHNA, YSLEER. This CDR3 contains 13 residues. V dropped 1 base and J dropped 4 bases, with 6 bases sitting between them. The CDR3 loop is CASSQGPSDTQYF. The CDR3 nucleotides read TGCGCCAGCAGCCAAGGCCCCTCAGATACGCAGTATTTT.

This clonotype appeared many times. The chain employs TRBV6-5 and TRBJ2-1; D tentatively fits TRBD1 or TRBD2 (5 bases each). V lost 0 bases and J lost 5, with 11 bases in between. The CDR3 has 15 residues. Germline V gives CDR1 MNHEY, CDR2 SVGAGI. The CDR3 nucleotides read TGTGCCAGCAGTTACTCGGGGGTACTGAACAATGAGCAGTTCTTC. This translates into CASSYSGVLNNEQFF.

To note about this clonotype: This may come from a read error, since a much larger clone is one base off. This chain links TRBV6-6 with TRBJ2-5; D ambiguous. The CDR3 is 14 amino acids. Per germline, CDR1 MNHNY and CDR2 SVGAGI (reference sequence). The CDR3 DNA reads as TGTGCCAGCAGTTACGTCCGGTACCAAGAGACCCAGCACTTC. Its translation is CASSYVRYQETQHF.

This clonotype was seen many times. The genes are TRBV2 and TRBJ2-5; D remains ambiguous. This CDR3 contains 13 residues. V lost 2 bases to trimming and J lost 4 bases, with 8 bases between them. Germline values: CDR1 SNHLY, CDR2 FYNNEI. This CDR3 reads CASSESQRETQYF. CDR3 bases: TGTGCCAGCAGTGAAAGTCAGCGAGAGACCCAGTACTTC. Variable domain in full (rest from reference TRBV2 and TRBJ2-5): EPEVTQTPSHQVTQMGQEVILRCVPISNHLYFYWYRQILGQKVEFLVSFYNNEISEKSEIFDDQFSVERPDGSNFTLKIRSTKLEDSAMYFCASSESQRETQYFGPGTRLLVL.

This clonotype was seen ten or more times. This chain links TRBV7-2 with TRBJ1-1; weak D call: TRBD1 (5 bases). V lost 3 bases and J lost 0, with 8 bases in between. Germline CDR1 reads SGHTA; CDR2 reads FQGNSA. This CDR3 is built from 14 residues. The CDR3 DNA reads as TGTGCCAGCAGCTTTACAGGTATGAACACTGAAGCTTTCTTT. Translated, it gives CASSFTGMNTEAFF.

The chain uses TRBV24-1 and TRBJ2-3; 7 positions match TRBD1. CDR1 KGHDR and CDR2 SFDVKD come from the germline V gene. V gave up 9 bases and J gave up 3 bases; unmatched junction bases: 5. The CDR3 contains 13 residues. CDR3 amino acids: CATEGQQTDTQYF. The CDR3 coding sequence is TGTGCCACCGAGGGACAGCAGACAGATACGCAGTATTTT.

The chain links TRBV4-3 to TRBJ2-5, with D possibly TRBD1 on 5 matching bases. Germline V gene lookup returns CDR1 LGHNA and CDR2 YSLEER. The V and J ends lost 2 bases and 2 bases respectively, with 9 bases between them. The CDR3 runs to 14 residues. The CDR3 nucleotides read TGCGCCAGCAGCCAAAGTACAGGTCAAGAGACCCAGTACTTC. This sequence encodes CASSQSTGQETQYF.

This clonotype was counted ten times or more. The V gene is TRBV5-4, the J gene TRBJ2-4, with D perhaps matching TRBD2 (6 bases). The CDR3 is 14 amino acids. CDR1 is SGHNT, CDR2 YYREEE, per germline (reference sequence). V was trimmed by 3 bases and J by 7 bases, leaving 14 bases between them. CDR3 DNA: TGTGCCAGCAGCTCCGGGGGTAGAGACAACATTCAGTACTTC. It translates to CASSSGGRDNIQYF. Complete variable domain (other parts from reference TRBV5-4 and TRBJ2-4): ETGVTQSPTHLIKTRGQQVTLRCSSQSGHNTVSWYQQALGQGPQFIFQYYREEENGRGNFPPRFSGLQFPNYSSELNVNALELDDSALYLCASSSGGRDNIQYFGAGTRLSVL.